A single sample gave rise to the 7 T cell receptor beta chains below, sequenced in a study of T-cell reconstitution after alpha-beta-depleted transplantation in children. Preparation of the TCRbeta library used unique molecular identifiers. From the PCR reads, TCRdb called clonotypes with MiXCR, one entry per CDR3 protein. Seen here are about 190,000 distinct CDR3 sequences, more than 9.5% observed once, and the top ten hold roughly an eighth. Sequencing was performed on PBMCs, taken before TCRalphabeta/CD19-depleted stem cell transplant. Source of these receptors: a boy younger than 10 with acute myeloid leukemia, due to receive a stem cell transplant.

This clonotype was counted ten times or more. The V gene is TRBV4-1, the J gene TRBJ1-2; D not certain. The germline V and J ends were trimmed by 0 bases and 4 bases, with 18 bases remaining between them. This CDR3 comprises 17 residues. Germline V lookup: CDR1 MGHRA, CDR2 YSYEKL. CDR3 amino acids: CASSQERGASRIYGYTF. The CDR3 DNA sequence: TGCGCCAGCAGCCAAGAACGGGGAGCTAGCCGCATCTATGGCTACACCTTC.

Ten or more counts support this clonotype. This chain joins TRBV5-1 and TRBJ2-7, with 8 bases identical to TRBD2. The germline V gene encodes CDR1 SGHRS and CDR2 YFSETQ. V dropped 0 bases and J dropped 2; count of bases not matched to a gene: 4. This CDR3 has 15 amino acids. CDR3 residues: CASSLVSGTTYEQYF. The CDR3 nucleotides are TGCGCCAGCAGCTTGGTTAGCGGGACGACCTACGAGCAGTACTTC.

The chain's CDR3 is CASSEATSGPYETQYF. As DNA, the CDR3 is TGCGCCAGCAGTGAAGCGACTAGCGGCCCCTATGAGACCCAGTACTTC. The chain links TRBV10-2 to TRBJ2-5; 9 bases fit TRBD2. The trim removed 3 bases at V and 5 bases at J, leaving 10 bases unmatched. The germline V gene encodes CDR1 WSHSY and CDR2 SAAADI. CDR3 length: 16 amino acids.

This clonotype was detected many times. This rearrangement joins TRBV14 to TRBJ2-3, with no clear D. Germline V gene lookup returns CDR1 SGHDN and CDR2 FVKESK. CDR3 length: 16 residues. V was clipped by 1 base and J by 2 bases, with 13 bases between them. This CDR3 reads CASSQVLVGFTDTQYF. The CDR3 DNA follows: TGTGCCAGCAGCCAAGTTTTAGTGGGTTTCACAGATACGCAGTATTTT.

This clonotype was detected ten times or more. The chain uses TRBV6-6 and TRBJ2-2; D is uncertain. Between the trimmed V and J ends, which lost 6 bases and 2 bases, there was a span of 7 bases. This CDR3 region has 13 residues. CDR1 is MNHNY, CDR2 SVGAGI, per germline (reference sequence). In nucleotides, the CDR3 is TGTGCCAGCAGCCCATACAACACCGGGGAGCTGTTTTTT. Amino acids: CASSPYNTGELFF.

Ten or more counts support this clonotype. The rearrangement uses TRBV5-1 and TRBJ2-2, with D perhaps TRBD1 or TRBD2 (5 bases each). V lost 4 bases to trimming and J lost 0 bases, with 13 bases between them. Germline V gene lookup returns CDR1 SGHRS and CDR2 YFSETQ. CDR3 length equals 16 residues. The CDR3 loop reads CASSPGVGPNTGELFF. DNA for the CDR3: TGCGCCAGCAGCCCTGGAGTGGGACCGAACACCGGGGAGCTGTTTTTT.

J is TRBJ2-1 and V is TRBV6-4; TRBD2 matches at 10 bases. Unmatched junction bases numbered 7, after V lost 4 bases and J lost 10 bases. CDR1 and CDR2 (germline): MRHNA, SNTAGT. The CDR3 length is 14 residues. The CDR3 DNA is TGTGCCAGCAGTGGCCTAGCGGGAGCCTCCGAGCAGTTCTTC. It codes for CASSGLAGASEQFF.